This entry features one T cell receptor (beta chain) sequence. This clone was seen just once. The target of this receptor is not known. Base qualities are not provided; no much larger clone lies one nucleotide away. TCRbeta CDR3 regions were amplified from genomic DNA by means of the immunoSEQ Assay, a bias-controlled multiplex PCR. Processing in the source paper ran as follows. The number of nucleated cells in each sample was estimated by amplification of reference gene primers within the assay. To quantify the absolute abundance of each unique TCRbeta CDR3 rearrangement, sequence reads were collapsed and filtered. Productive Simpson clonality was computed per sample as the square root of Simpson's diversity index over productive rearrangements. TCRdb limited this immuneACCESS table to in-frame rearrangements with V and J called. A share of clones is missing; checked studies link under half to unresolved V genes, and the rest is unexplained. The DNA gave D and trimming, while V, J and clone size come from that table. The sample has 90,000 to 120,000 clones on record, 80% to 90% of them singletons. Of the sample, 2.7% falls within the top ten clones.

V is cut by 3 bases and J by 6 bases, and the space between the germline ends is 12 bases. From cysteine to phenylalanine, the CDR3 is 14 amino acids long. Only CDR3 DNA remains: 42 bases, in frame from the first base. Sequences MNHEY (CDR1) and SMNVEV (CDR2) are obtained from the germline V gene (reference sequence). This record comes from a study of blood T cell repertoires in COVID-19 (dated by TCRdb to between 2020 and 2021). At the level of the whole study: Samples from collaborators originated in the United States, Italy and Spain and spanned both the acute and convalescent phases of COVID-19. The prospective study material was composed of cDNA or gDNA derived from T cells, B-cell-depleted T cells, or PBMCs. The dataset comprised deeply sampled blood TCRbeta repertoires from subjects exposed to, actively infected with, or recovered from COVID-19. The repertoires were released in a freely available public database meant as a resource for research on the immune response to SARS-CoV-2. The samples were drawn from the first 160 participants of the ongoing ImmuneRACE study and from 950 to 1,500 subjects provided by 6 global collaborators. A de-identified subject ID, COVID-19 status, age in years and sex were almost always included in the sample metadata. Where available, HLA class I and class II types were obtained from metadata supplied by the sample provider rather than from assay-based typing. Points the paper makes about the study in general: The amount of clinical and demographic metadata varied by source and participant and was provided uncurated.

Participants in the prospective study were enrolled through a virtual design, were aged about 18 to 100 years, and lived in roughly 24 United States geographic areas. To assign participants to cohorts, the prospective study relied on clinical history that participants themselves reported in a screening survey and a study questionnaire. ImmuneRACE Cohort 3 recovered participants were defined by two consecutive negative NP/OP PCR tests, healthcare professional clearance, or symptom resolution. In the prospective study, whole blood, serum and a nasopharyngeal or oropharyngeal swab were collected from each participant by mobile phlebotomists. Over an approximately 2-month period, participants in the prospective study had the option of providing additional blood draws and questionnaires. Blood samples from the prospective study were shipped frozen or at room temperature prior to DNA extraction.

The rearrangement joined TRBV27 to TRBJ2-1; the D gene is possibly TRBD2, with 6 bases matching. The receptor was derived from a woman in her forties or fifties who had recovered from COVID-19. Sequencing was carried out using PBMCs or T cells enriched from blood (not recorded which). CDR3 reads: CASSFSSGGNEQFF. The nucleotide sequence is given as TGTGCCAGCAGTTTTAGTTCCGGGGGCAATGAGCAGTTCTTC.